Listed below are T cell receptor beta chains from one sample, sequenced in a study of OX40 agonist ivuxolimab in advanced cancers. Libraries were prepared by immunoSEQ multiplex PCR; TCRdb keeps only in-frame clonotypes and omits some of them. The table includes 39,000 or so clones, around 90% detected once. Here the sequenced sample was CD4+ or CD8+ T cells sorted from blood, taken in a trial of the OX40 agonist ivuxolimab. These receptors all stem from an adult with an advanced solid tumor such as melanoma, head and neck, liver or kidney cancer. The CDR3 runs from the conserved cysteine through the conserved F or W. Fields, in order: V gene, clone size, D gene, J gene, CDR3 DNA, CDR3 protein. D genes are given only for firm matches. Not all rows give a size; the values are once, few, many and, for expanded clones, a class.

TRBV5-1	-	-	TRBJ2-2	TGCGCCAGCAGCTCAACCTGGGGTGGAACCGGGGAGCTGTTTTTT	CASSSTWGGTGELFF
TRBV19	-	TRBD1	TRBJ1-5	TGTGCCAGTAGTATGCAGGGGGCCGGTAATCAGCCCCAGCATTTT	CASSMQGAGNQPQHF
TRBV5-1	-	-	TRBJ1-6	TGCGCCAGCAGCTTGGACTCTGGGGATTCACCCCTCCACTTT	CASSLDSGDSPLHF
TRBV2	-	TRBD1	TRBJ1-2	TGTGCCAGCAGTGAACAGGGGGGGTACACCTTC	CASSEQGGYTF
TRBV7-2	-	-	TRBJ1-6	TGTGCCAGCAGCTTAGTGGCAGGGAGTGGGCATTCACCCCTCCACTTT	CASSLVAGSGHSPLHF
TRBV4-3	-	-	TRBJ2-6	TGCGCCAGCAGCCAAGATCAGGCAGGGCTCTCTGGGGCCAACGTCCTGACTTTC	CASSQDQAGLSGANVLTF
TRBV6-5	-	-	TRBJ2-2	TGTGCCAGCATCGAAAGGGCAACCGGGGAGCTGTTTTTT	CASIERATGELFF
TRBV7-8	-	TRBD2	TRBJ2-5	TGTGCCAGCAGCTTAGCTAGCGGGGGGAAACCCCGAGAGACCCAGTACTTC	CASSLASGGKPRETQYF
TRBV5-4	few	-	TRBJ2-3	TGTGCCAGCAGCTTGGGGCTTAGCGGCTCTGGGGATACGCAGTATTTT	CASSLGLSGSGDTQYF
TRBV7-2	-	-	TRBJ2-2	TGTGCCAGCAGCTTAGGAGGGGTGTCCGGGGAGCTGTTTTTT	CASSLGGVSGELFF
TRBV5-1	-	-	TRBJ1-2	TGCGCCAGCAGCTCGGCGGGGGGCCGAAACTATGGCTACACCTTC	CASSSAGGRNYGYTF
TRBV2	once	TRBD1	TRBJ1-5	TGTGCCAGCAGTGAAGCGTGGGGCAACAGGGGAAGGCCCCAGCATTTT	CASSEAWGNRGRPQHF
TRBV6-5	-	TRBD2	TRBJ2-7	TGTGCCAGCAGTTACTCGTTCGGGGGGACCTACGAGCAGTACTTC	CASSYSFGGTYEQYF
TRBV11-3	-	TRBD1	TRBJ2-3	TGTGCCAGCAGCCTTACACAGGGGTCAGATACGCAGTATTTT	CASSLTQGSDTQYF
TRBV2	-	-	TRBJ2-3	TGTGCCAGCAGTGAATGGGCAGATACGCAGTATTTT	CASSEWADTQYF
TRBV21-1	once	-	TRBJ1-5	TGTGCCAGTGGCTTAATCGACCGTTATAGCAATCAGCCCCAGCATTTT	CASGLIDRYSNQPQHF
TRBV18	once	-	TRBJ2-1	TGTGCCAGCTCGCCCCGGAATGAGCAGTTCTTC	CASSPRNEQFF
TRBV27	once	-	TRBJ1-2	TGTGCCAGCAGTCAACGGGCGTGGGACGGAGATAACTATGGCTACACCTTC	CASSQRAWDGDNYGYTF
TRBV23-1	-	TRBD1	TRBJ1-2	TGCGCCAGCAGTCATGTCGCCTACAGGGGGCCAGACTATAGCTATGGCTACACCTTC	CASSHVAYRGPDYSYGYTF
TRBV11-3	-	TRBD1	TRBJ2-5	TGTGCCAGTACCCGGAGAACAGGGGGGCAAGAGACCCAGTACTTC	CASTRRTGGQETQYF
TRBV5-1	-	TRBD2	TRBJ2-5	TGCGCCAGCTCATTCTATGGGGGGGTGGAAGAGACCCAGTACTTC	CASSFYGGVEETQYF
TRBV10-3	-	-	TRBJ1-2	TGTGCCATCAGTGCTTCGGGGGATGAGGGCTATGGCTACACCTTC	CAISASGDEGYGYTF